This T cell receptor beta chain came from a study of blood T cells in healthy people across ages. Study results and limitations: Researchers judged that diversity estimates from one million T cells fell short of true values.

V was shortened by 4 bases and J by 9 bases, with 11 bases between the two germline ends. The CDR3 length is 12 residues. CDR1 and CDR2 (germline): SGDLS, YYNGEE. This clonotype was detected once. The antigen remains unidentified. Primed by a sample-barcoded 5' primer and a J-beta primer mix, a second PCR proceeded for roughly 7 to 12 cycles. Researchers report that a template-switch adaptor with 12 random nucleotides tagged each cDNA molecule. Via MiXCR, TCRdb re-called the 5' RACE reads, giving one row per CDR3 protein. The sample lists 540,000 or so distinct CDR3 sequences, 47% occurring once. The sequence derives from a man older than 75 in good health. The V and J genes are TRBV9 and TRBJ2-1; no reliable D call. The sequenced sample was blood. The CDR3 spells CASSLMRGEQFF. Written as DNA, the CDR3 is TGTGCCAGCAGCCTCATGCGTGGTGAGCAGTTCTTC.